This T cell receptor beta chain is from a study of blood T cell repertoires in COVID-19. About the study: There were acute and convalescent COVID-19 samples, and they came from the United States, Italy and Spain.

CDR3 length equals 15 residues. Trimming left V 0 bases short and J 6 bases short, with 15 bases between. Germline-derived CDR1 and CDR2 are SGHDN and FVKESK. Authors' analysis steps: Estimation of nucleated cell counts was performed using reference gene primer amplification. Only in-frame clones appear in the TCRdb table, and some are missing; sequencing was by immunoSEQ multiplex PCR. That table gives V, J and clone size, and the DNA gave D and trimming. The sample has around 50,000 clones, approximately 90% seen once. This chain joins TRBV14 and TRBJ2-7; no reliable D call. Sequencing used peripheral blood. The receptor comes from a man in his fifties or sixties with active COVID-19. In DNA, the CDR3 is TGTGCCAGCAGCCAAGAACCTCATAAGAGCACCGAGCAGTACTTC. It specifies CASSQEPHKSTEQYF.